A single sample is the source of the 4 T cell receptor beta chains below, sequenced in a study of OX40 agonist ivuxolimab in advanced cancers. Clones were read by immunoSEQ multiplex PCR, and TCRdb kept only the in-frame ones, dropping some. This table holds about 73,000 clones, about nine tenths found once. The sequences come from CD4+ or CD8+ T cells sorted from blood, collected in a trial of the OX40 agonist ivuxolimab. These receptors were taken from an adult with an advanced solid tumor such as melanoma, head and neck, liver or kidney cancer.

The chain recombines TRBV5-1 with TRBJ2-7; possible D gene TRBD2, 6 bases. CDR1 is SGHRS, CDR2 YFSETQ, per germline. This CDR3 is 14 amino acids long. Trimming took off 3 bases at V and 2 bases at J, with 12 bases between the two ends. The CDR3 reads CASSSDGGTYEQYF. The CDR3, as DNA: TGCGCCAGCAGCTCCGACGGGGGTACCTACGAGCAGTACTTC.

The rearrangement links TRBV18 to TRBJ2-1; 9 nucleotides agree with TRBD2. The germline V gene encodes CDR1 KGHSH and CDR2 LQKENI. Unmatched junction bases numbered 3, after V lost 1 base and J lost 5 bases. The CDR3 extends over 15 amino acids. The CDR3 DNA reads TGTGCCAGCTCACCACTAGCGGGAGCAGACAATGAGCAGTTCTTC. Protein product: CASSPLAGADNEQFF.

V and J are TRBV28 and TRBJ1-1; D is ambiguous. From germline, CDR1 is MDHEN and CDR2 SYDVKM. V lost 5 bases and J 6 bases, leaving 7 bases between the germline ends. The CDR3 consists of 11 residues. The CDR3 DNA reads as TGTGCCAGCAGTCCCAAGGCTGAAGCTTTCTTT. Translated: CASSPKAEAFF.

The chain combines TRBV5-1 with TRBJ2-5, with TRBD1 matching over 10 bases. The CDR3 loop spans 14 amino acids. J lost 2 bases, V lost 3 bases, and 1 base had no gene match. In germline, CDR1 is SGHRS, CDR2 YFSETQ. This CDR3 reads CASSWGQGQETQYF. In DNA form, the CDR3 reads TGCGCCAGCAGCTGGGGACAGGGGCAAGAGACCCAGTACTTC.